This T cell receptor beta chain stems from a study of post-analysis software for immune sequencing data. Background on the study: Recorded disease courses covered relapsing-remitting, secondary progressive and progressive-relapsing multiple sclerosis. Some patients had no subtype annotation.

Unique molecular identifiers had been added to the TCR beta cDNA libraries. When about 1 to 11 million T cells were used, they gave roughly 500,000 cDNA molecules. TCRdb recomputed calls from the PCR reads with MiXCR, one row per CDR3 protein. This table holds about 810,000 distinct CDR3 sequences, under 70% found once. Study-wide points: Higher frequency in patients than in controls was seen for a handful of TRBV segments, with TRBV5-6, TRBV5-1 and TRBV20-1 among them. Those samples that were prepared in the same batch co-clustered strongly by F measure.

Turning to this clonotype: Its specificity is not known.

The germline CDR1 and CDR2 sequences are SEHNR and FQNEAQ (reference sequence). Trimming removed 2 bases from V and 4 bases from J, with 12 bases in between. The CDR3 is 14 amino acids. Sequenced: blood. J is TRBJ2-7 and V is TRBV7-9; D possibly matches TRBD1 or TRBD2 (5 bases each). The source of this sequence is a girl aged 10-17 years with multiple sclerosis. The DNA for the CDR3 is TGTGCCAGCAGCTTATACCAGGGAGAGTACGAGCAGTACTTC. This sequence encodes CASSLYQGEYEQYF.